Sequencing of this T cell receptor beta chain was carried out in a study of blood T cell repertoires in COVID-19. Study context: PBMCs, B-cell-depleted T cells, or T cells were the source of the cDNA or gDNA that made up the material.

Here immunoSEQ multiplex PCR was the method, and the copy in TCRdb shows in-frame clones only, minus some. The sample has under 65,000 clones, around 90% seen once. Per germline, CDR1 MNHEY and CDR2 SVGAGI. The CDR3 sequence is 14 residues long. Trimming shortened V by 7 bases and J by 1 base, and 10 bases separated the two germline ends. The V call is TRBV6-5, the J call TRBJ2-2; possible D gene TRBD1, 6 bases. Sequencing was done on a sample of peripheral blood. This TCR was recovered from a woman older than 75 with active COVID-19. The CDR3 region has the DNA TGTGCCAGCACTGGGGGCGGGAACACCGGGGAGCTGTTTTTT. Amino acid sequence: CASTGGGNTGELFF.